The rows below give T cell receptor beta chains drawn from one sample of a study of blood T cell repertoires in COVID-19. The table came from immunoSEQ multiplex PCR; TCRdb's copy has only in-frame clones and leaves some out. Found here are just under 350,000 clones, 65% to 85% of them singletons; the top ten hold about 3%. What was sequenced was peripheral blood. All receptors derive from a man aged 25-40 years with active or convalescent COVID-19. Each CDR3 is given with its conserved first and last residue. Each record gives: D gene, J gene, V gene, clone size, CDR3 DNA, CDR3 protein. The D gene is left open where the match is weak. Size is omitted from some rows. Given values are once, few, many or a class for expanded clones.

TRBD2	TRBJ2-2	TRBV9	NA	TGTGCCAGCAGCGTATATAGCGGGGGGGCCGGAAACGGGGAGCTGTTTTTT	CASSVYSGGAGNGELFF
TRBD2	TRBJ2-3	TRBV6-5	NA	TGTGCCAGCAGCCCACTAGCGGGGTACACAGATACGCAGTATTTT	CASSPLAGYTDTQYF
NA	TRBJ2-1	TRBV6-5	NA	TGTGCCAGCCGCAGATCCGTGGATGAGCAGTTCTTC	CASRRSVDEQFF
NA	TRBJ2-4	TRBV6-5	NA	TGTGCCAGCAGTTACCGAGGTACAGGAGCCAAAAACATTCAGTACTTC	CASSYRGTGAKNIQYF
NA	TRBJ1-6	TRBV28	NA	TGTGCCAGCAGTCTACAGGGTTATAATTCACCCCTCCACTTT	CASSLQGYNSPLHF
NA	TRBJ1-2	TRBV28	NA	TGTGCCAGCAGCGCAACCCCTGGAGGGCTTGGCTACACCTTC	CASSATPGGLGYTF
NA	TRBJ2-2	TRBV13	NA	TGTGCCAGCAGCTTCGGCACCGGGGAGCTGTTTTTT	CASSFGTGELFF
NA	TRBJ2-1	TRBV30	NA	TGTGCCTGGAGTGTAGGGCTAGCGAGTGAGCAGTTCTTC	CAWSVGLASEQFF
NA	TRBJ2-7	TRBV5-6	NA	TGTGCCAGCAGCTTCGGGGTTTCCTACGAGCAGTACTTC	CASSFGVSYEQYF
TRBD1	TRBJ1-2	TRBV3-1/TRBV3-2	few	TGTGCCAGCAGCCAGAGGGGGCAGGGGCTCTATGGCTACACCTTC	CASSQRGQGLYGYTF
NA	TRBJ2-1	TRBV6-5	NA	TGTGCCAGCGCGGGAATCCGCAATGAGCAGTTCTTC	CASAGIRNEQFF
TRBD1	TRBJ1-4	TRBV19	NA	TGTGCCAGTATCCCAGGGGGCGTCGGCGAAAAACTGTTTTTT	CASIPGGVGEKLFF
TRBD2	TRBJ2-7	TRBV2	NA	TGTGCCAGCAGTGATCCTAGCGGGGACTACGAGCAGTACTTC	CASSDPSGDYEQYF
NA	TRBJ2-5	TRBV10-3	once	TGTGCCATCAGTGAGGCAGGGGCAGCAGAGACCCAGTACTTC	CAISEAGAAETQYF
TRBD1	TRBJ2-3	TRBV28	NA	TGTGCCAGCAGTGCCGTTGTGACAGGGGGCTTTACAGATACGCAGTATTTT	CASSAVVTGGFTDTQYF
TRBD1	TRBJ1-5	TRBV28	NA	TGTGCCAGCAGCAGACAGGGGGGTCAGCCCCAGCATTTT	CASSRQGGQPQHF
TRBD2	TRBJ2-1	TRBV5-1	NA	TGCGCCAGCAGCTTGCAGGTACTAGCGGGGAATAATGAGCAGTTCTTC	CASSLQVLAGNNEQFF
NA	TRBJ2-1	TRBV5-4	NA	TGTGCCAGCAGCTTTAGCGGTTCCTACAATGAGCAGTTCTTC	CASSFSGSYNEQFF
NA	TRBJ2-7	TRBV27	NA	TGTGCCAGCAGCACATGGAGTAGCCGGGACGAGCAGTACTTC	CASSTWSSRDEQYF
NA	TRBJ2-7	TRBV5-5	NA	TGTGCCAGCAGCACAGGGTTCTACGAGCAGTACTTC	CASSTGFYEQYF
NA	TRBJ1-1	TRBV5-5	NA	TGTGCCAGCAGCTTGACGGGGGTAACTGAAGCTTTCTTT	CASSLTGVTEAFF
NA	TRBJ1-1	TRBV7-2	NA	TGTGCCAGCAGTCCAGGCGGGTGGGCCACTGAAGCTTTCTTT	CASSPGGWATEAFF
NA	TRBJ2-1	TRBV5-4	NA	TGTGCCAGCAGCCCCGGGAGTAGGCTAGGAAATGAGCAGTTCTTC	CASSPGSRLGNEQFF